This TCR beta chain came from a study of tumor-infiltrating lymphocytes in primary liver carcinoma. Study-wide background: Men as well as women, aged 30 to 69 years, made up the patients. The number of productive TCRbeta reads per sample ranged from roughly 3.5 to 8 million and was similar across tissue types.

The CDR3 is 12 amino acids. Germline CDR1 is SGHVS and CDR2 is FQNEAQ. DNA and RNA were both co-extracted from about 20-30 mg of bulk tissue that had not been sorted. In regard to this clonotype: At one of its ends the junction is not consistent with the germline gene, which may arise from a read error.

TCR beta cDNA came from about 450 ng total RNA, primed with a constant-region primer. What produced the TCR beta libraries was three nested multiplex PCR rounds using slightly modified ARM-PCR. The first two PCR rounds used TRBV1-TRBV30 primers with a Cbeta primer, 10 cycles each. TCRdb independently ran MiXCR on the multiplex PCR reads; one entry per CDR3 protein. In the table there are approximately 42,000 distinct CDR3 sequences, roughly 75% of which are singletons. This chain joins TRBV7-8 and TRBJ1-2; no clear D. Sequencing was carried out using tumor-adjacent normal liver tissue. The sequence derives from a woman aged 30 to 39 with primary liver carcinoma and hepatitis B virus infection. The CDR3 protein is CAISHRYEGYTF. CDR3 sequence (DNA): TGTGCCATCAGCCATCGTTACGAGGGCTACACCTTC. The full variable domain, with the rest looked up from reference TRBV7-8 and TRBJ1-2, is GAGVSQSPRYKVAKRGQDVALRCDPISGHVSLFWYQQALGQGPEFLTYFQNEAQLDKSGLPSDRFFAERPEGSVSTLKIQRTQQEDSAVYLCAISHRYEGYTFGSGTRLTVV.